Below are 8 T cell receptor beta chains sequenced from a single sample in a study of CD8+CD57+ T cells in acquired aplastic anemia. In patients chosen for sequencing, flow cytometry had shown CD8+CD57+ cell expansion. Genomic DNA, the template, was used for profiling of the TCR beta VDJ and CDR3. Each CDR3 protein gets one entry after TCRdb re-called the reads with MiXCR. The profile shows approximately 260,000 distinct CDR3 sequences, about 80% of them singletons. The sequencing sample was made of sorted CD4+, CD8+, or CD8+CD57+ T cells (not recorded which) from PBMCs. These receptors originate from a human donor with aplastic anemia.

V and J are TRBV7-9 and TRBJ1-1; D might be TRBD1 (5 bases). The CDR3 loop spans 14 amino acids. The V gene lost 4 bases and the J gene lost 3 bases, with 12 bases spanning the gap. CDR1 is SEHNR and CDR2 is FQNEAQ in the germline V gene (reference sequence). CDR3 amino acids: CASSSGGSYTEAFF. In DNA, the CDR3 is TGTGCCAGCAGCTCGGGGGGTTCGTACACTGAAGCTTTCTTT.

In the case of this clonotype: A junction boundary mismatches the germline segment, possibly from a read error. This chain uses TRBV7-9 with TRBJ2-7, with D perhaps matching TRBD1 or TRBD2 (7 bases each). The germline gives CDR1 SEHNR, CDR2 FQNEAQ (reference sequence). The CDR3 length is 15 residues. The CDR3 loop reads CASSLGGGQRSPLTF. The CDR3 region has the DNA TGTGCCAGCAGCTTGGGCGGGGGACAGCGATCCCCCCTCACCTTC.

The V call is TRBV7-9, the J call TRBJ1-6; perhaps TRBD1 as D (5 bases). The length of the CDR3 is 16 residues. Per the germline V gene, CDR1 is SEHNR and CDR2 is FQNEAQ (reference sequence). The V end was cut by 6 bases, the J end by 16 bases, with 28 bases between. The CDR3 region has the DNA TGTGCCAGCAGGGGGGGGGGGATGAGCTCCTACGAGCAGCTCCACTTT. It translates to CASRGGGMSSYEQLHF.

The chain links TRBV12-3 or TRBV12-4 to TRBJ2-3; D might be TRBD2 (5 bases). V shed 11 bases and J shed 6 bases, with 18 bases lying between them. The CDR3 runs 13 residues. The CDR3 DNA is TGTGCCTCCGTGGCCGGGGTGGGTGATACGCAGTATTTT. Amino acid sequence: CASVAGVGDTQYF.

The V and J genes are TRBV5-4 and TRBJ2-1; possibly TRBD2 for D (5 bases). V was trimmed by 2 bases and J by 13 bases, leaving 16 bases between them. Germline V CDR1 and CDR2: SGHNT, YYREEE (reference sequence). The CDR3 loop spans 13 amino acids. CDR3: CASSFTGAGGQFF. Written as DNA, the CDR3 is TGTGCCAGCAGCTTTACTGGCGCGGGTGGACAGTTCTTC.

On this clonotype: Sequence at one end of the junction differs from germline and may be a read error. The chain uses TRBV7-2 and TRBJ1-6; 7 nucleotides align to TRBD1. The germline CDR1 and CDR2 sequences are SGHTA and FQGNSA. The CDR3 totals 14 residues. The CDR3 nucleotides are TGTGCCAGCAGCTTAAGGGGGCAAGACTCTCAAGCCTACTTT. Protein: CASSLRGQDSQAYF.

V and J are TRBV7-3 and TRBJ1-1, with a weak D call TRBD1 (5 bases). The CDR3 is 17 amino acids. V lost 2 bases and J lost 8, with 24 bases in between. In germline, CDR1 is SGHTA, CDR2 FQGTGA. CDR3 in DNA: TGTGCCAGCAGCTTAGATGGGGGATTCACAGATACGCAGGAAGCTTTCTTT. Translating gives CASSLDGGFTDTQEAFF.

As to this clonotype: The germline gene is not matched at one end of the junction; a read error may be the cause. The gene calls are TRBV9 and TRBJ2-1, with D uncertain. Germline V gene data show CDR1 as SGDLS and CDR2 as YYNGEE. The CDR3 runs to 13 residues. Here the CDR3 DNA reads TGTGCCAGCAGCGATGGGTCGGTTCCGCAGCATTTTTTC. Protein product: CASSDGSVPQHFF.